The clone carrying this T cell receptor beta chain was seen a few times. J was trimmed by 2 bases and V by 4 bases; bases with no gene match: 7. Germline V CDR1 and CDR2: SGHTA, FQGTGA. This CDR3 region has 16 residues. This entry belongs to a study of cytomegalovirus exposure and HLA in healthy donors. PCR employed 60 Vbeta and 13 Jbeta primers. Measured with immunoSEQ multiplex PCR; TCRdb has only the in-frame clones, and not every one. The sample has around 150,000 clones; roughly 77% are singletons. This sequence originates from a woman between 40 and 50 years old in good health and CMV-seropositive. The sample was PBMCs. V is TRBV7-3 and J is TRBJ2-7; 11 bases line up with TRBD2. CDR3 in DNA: TGTGCCAGCAGCTACGGGACTAGCGGCCTGACCTACGAGCAGTACTTC. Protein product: CASSYGTSGLTYEQYF.